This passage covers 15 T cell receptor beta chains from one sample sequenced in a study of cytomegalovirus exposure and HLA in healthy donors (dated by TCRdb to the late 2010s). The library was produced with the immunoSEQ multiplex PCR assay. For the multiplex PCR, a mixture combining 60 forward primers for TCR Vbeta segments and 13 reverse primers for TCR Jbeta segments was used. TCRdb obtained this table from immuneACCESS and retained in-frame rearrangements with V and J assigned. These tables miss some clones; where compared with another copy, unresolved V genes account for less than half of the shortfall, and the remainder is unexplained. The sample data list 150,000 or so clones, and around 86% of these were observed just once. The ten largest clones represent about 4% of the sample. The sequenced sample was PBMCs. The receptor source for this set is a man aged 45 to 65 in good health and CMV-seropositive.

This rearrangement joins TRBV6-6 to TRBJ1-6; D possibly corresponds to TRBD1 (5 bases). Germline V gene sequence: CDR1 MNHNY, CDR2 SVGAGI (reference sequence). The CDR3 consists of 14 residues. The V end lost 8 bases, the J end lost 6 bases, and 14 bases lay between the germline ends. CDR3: CASGDPGFNSPLHF. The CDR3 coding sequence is TGTGCCAGCGGTGACCCAGGGTTTAATTCACCCCTCCACTTT.

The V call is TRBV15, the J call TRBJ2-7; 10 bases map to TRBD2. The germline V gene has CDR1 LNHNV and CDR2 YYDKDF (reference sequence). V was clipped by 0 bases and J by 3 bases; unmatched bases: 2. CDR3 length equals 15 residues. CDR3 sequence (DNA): TGTGCCACCAGCAGAGAGGCTAGCGGGGGCTACGAGCAGTACTTC. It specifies CATSREASGGYEQYF.

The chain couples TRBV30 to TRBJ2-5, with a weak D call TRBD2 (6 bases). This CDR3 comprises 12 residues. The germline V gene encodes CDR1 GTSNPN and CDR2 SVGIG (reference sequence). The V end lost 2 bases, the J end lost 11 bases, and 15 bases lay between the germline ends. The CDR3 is CAWSPREEKQYF. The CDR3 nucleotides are TGTGCCTGGAGTCCAAGGGAGGAGAAGCAGTACTTC.

The CDR3 protein is CASSLQGLNTEAFF. CDR3 coding DNA: TGTGCCAGCAGTTTACAGGGGCTGAACACTGAAGCTTTCTTT. The chain joins TRBV27 to TRBJ1-1, with D possibly TRBD1 on 6 matching bases. Deletions cut 2 bases from V and 0 bases from J, with 7 bases between. From germline, CDR1 is MNHEY and CDR2 SMNVEV (reference sequence). The CDR3 is 14 residues long.

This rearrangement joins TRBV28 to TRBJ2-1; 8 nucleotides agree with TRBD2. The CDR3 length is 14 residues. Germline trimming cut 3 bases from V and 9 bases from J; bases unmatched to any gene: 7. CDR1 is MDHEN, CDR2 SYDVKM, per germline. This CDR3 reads CASSLVSGMSEQFF. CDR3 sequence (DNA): TGTGCCAGCAGTTTGGTTAGCGGGATGAGTGAGCAGTTCTTC. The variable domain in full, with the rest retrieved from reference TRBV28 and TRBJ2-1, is DVKVTQSSRYLVKRTGEKVFLECVQDMDHENMFWYRQDPGLGLRLIYFSYDVKMKEKGDIPEGYSVSREKKERFSLILESASTNQTSMYLCASSLVSGMSEQFFGPGTRLTVL.

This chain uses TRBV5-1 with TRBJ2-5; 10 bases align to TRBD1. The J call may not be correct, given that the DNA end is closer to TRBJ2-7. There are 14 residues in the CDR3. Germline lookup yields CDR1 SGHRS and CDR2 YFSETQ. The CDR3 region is CASSWTGGGYEQYF. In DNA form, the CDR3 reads TGCGCCAGCAGCTGGACAGGGGGTGGCTACGAGCAGTACTTC.

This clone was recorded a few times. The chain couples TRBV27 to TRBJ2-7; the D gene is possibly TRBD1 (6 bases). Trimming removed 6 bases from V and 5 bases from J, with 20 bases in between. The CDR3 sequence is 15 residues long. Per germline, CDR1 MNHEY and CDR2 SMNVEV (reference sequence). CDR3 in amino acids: CASSLSYSGVNEQYF. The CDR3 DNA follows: TGTGCCAGCAGCTTAAGTTACTCAGGGGTGAACGAGCAGTACTTC.

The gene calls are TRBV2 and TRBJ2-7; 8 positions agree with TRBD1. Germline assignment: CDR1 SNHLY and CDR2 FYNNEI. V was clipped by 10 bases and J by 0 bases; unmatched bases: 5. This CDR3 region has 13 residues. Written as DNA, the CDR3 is TGTGCCACGGACAGGGATAACTCCTACGAGCAGTACTTC. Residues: CATDRDNSYEQYF.

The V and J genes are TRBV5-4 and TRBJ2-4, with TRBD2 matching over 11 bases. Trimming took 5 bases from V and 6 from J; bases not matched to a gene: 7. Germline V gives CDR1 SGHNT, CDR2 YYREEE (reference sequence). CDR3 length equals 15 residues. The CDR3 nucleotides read TGTGCCAGCAGTCATAGCGGGGGGGCCCTAAACATTCAGTACTTC. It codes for CASSHSGGALNIQYF.

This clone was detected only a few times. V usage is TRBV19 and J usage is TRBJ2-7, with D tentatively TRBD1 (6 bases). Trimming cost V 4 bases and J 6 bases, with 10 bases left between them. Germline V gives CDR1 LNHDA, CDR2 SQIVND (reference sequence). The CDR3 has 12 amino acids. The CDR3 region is CASSTRQAEQYF. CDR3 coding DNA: TGTGCCAGTAGTACCCGACAGGCCGAGCAGTACTTC.

CDR3 in amino acids: CASSRLANEQFF. CDR3 in DNA: TGTGCCAGCAGTAGACTAGCTAACGAGCAGTTCTTC. The chain has TRBV28 and TRBJ2-1; TRBD2 aligns across 7 bases. Trimming at V came to 5 bases and at J to 10 bases, leaving 5 bases not matched to a gene. The CDR3 runs 12 residues. Per the germline V gene, CDR1 is MDHEN and CDR2 is SYDVKM.

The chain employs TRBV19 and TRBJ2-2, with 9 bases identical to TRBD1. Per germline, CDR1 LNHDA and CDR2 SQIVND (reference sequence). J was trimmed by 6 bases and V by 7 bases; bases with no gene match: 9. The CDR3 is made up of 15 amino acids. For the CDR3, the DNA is TGTGCCAGTAAAGACCGGGACAGGGTATCCGGGGAGCTGTTTTTT. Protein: CASKDRDRVSGELFF.

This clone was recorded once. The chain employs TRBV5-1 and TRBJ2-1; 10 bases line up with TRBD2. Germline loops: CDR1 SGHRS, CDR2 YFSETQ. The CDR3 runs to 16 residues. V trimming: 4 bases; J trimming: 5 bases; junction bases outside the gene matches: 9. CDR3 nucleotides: TGCGCCAGCAGCCGTCTAGCGGGAGTATTTAACAATGAGCAGTTCTTC. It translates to CASSRLAGVFNNEQFF.

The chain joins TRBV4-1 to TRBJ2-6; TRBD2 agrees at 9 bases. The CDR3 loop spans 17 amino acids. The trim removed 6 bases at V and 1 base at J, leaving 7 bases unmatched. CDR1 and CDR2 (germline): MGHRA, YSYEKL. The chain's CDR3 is CASRLAGAASGANVLTF. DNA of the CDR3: TGCGCCAGCAGGTTAGCGGGGGCCGCTTCTGGGGCCAACGTCCTGACTTTC.

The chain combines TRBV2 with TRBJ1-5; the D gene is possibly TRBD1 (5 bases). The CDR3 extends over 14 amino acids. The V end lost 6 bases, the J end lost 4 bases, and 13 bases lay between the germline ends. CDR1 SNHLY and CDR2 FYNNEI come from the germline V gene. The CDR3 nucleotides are TGTGCCAGCAGCCGCCTGGACACTAATCAGCCCCAGCATTTT. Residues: CASSRLDTNQPQHF.